This T cell receptor (beta chain) was identified during a study of blood T cell repertoires in COVID-19. The wider study: Both acute and convalescent COVID-19 samples were obtained from the United States, Italy and Spain. Sample material is recorded as cDNA or gDNA derived from T cells, B-cell-depleted T cells, or PBMCs.

Using immunoSEQ multiplex PCR, the repertoire was profiled, and TCRdb retains in-frame clones only, with some absent. Found here are 250,000 to 350,000 clones, 75% to 90% of them singletons; the top ten hold approximately 6%. Trimming at V came to 1 base and at J to 16 bases, leaving 7 bases not matched to a gene. CDR3 length equals 13 residues. CDR1 is MGHRA and CDR2 is YSYEKL in the germline V gene. The origin of this receptor is a woman aged 45 to 65 with COVID-19, enrolled during active disease. V usage is TRBV4-1 and J usage is TRBJ1-6; 7 bases map to TRBD1. Sequenced material: peripheral blood. The CDR3 DNA follows: TGCGCCAGCAGCCAAGGGGACAGAATCCTTCTCCACTTT. Translation: CASSQGDRILLHF.